This T cell receptor beta chain is drawn from a study of PD-L1 blockade in urothelial cancer. Study-wide context: Dosed intravenously at 1,200 mg every 3 weeks, atezolizumab was initiated by patients at some point between 2014 and 2016. Blood underwent analysis 3 weeks (second dose) and 6 weeks after treatment began.

Some clones are missing from TCRdb's copy, which holds only in-frame ones; the method was immunoSEQ multiplex PCR. The sample contains 35,000 to 40,000 clones, 80% to 95% of which appear only once. This CDR3 is built from 16 residues. V lost 8 bases and J 0 bases, leaving 18 bases between the germline ends. Germline V lookup: CDR1 ENHRY, CDR2 SYGVKD. This sequence was found in a man aged 70-80 years with urothelial cancer. The sequencing used PBMCs, collected around atezolizumab (anti-PD-L1) treatment. The gene calls are TRBV10-3 and TRBJ2-3, with D possibly matching TRBD2 (6 bases). The CDR3 reads CAISPRRTTSTDTQYF. In DNA, the CDR3 is TGTGCCATCTCCCCGAGGAGGACTACTAGCACAGATACGCAGTATTTT.